Reported below is one T cell receptor (beta chain). Germline values: CDR1 SGHTA, CDR2 FQGNSA. CDR3 size: 13 residues. Trimming took 3 bases from V and 6 from J, leaving 9 bases between them. This record comes from a study of shared clonotypes between healthy human individuals. Data came from immunoSEQ multiplex PCR; TCRdb stores just in-frame clones and leaves some out. There are under 1,100,000 clones in the sample; about 77% occur only once, and about 1.5% lies in the top ten. V is TRBV7-2 and J is TRBJ2-1; D may be TRBD2 (6 bases). The sample was memory CD4+ T cells sorted from blood. The subset is: CD45RA-negative fraction. This clonotype was obtained from a man younger than 35 in good health. In DNA, the CDR3 is TGTGCCAGCAGCTTGAGAGCGGGCAATGAGCAGTTCTTC. Translated, it gives CASSLRAGNEQFF.